This T cell receptor (beta chain) was sequenced for a study of technical replicates of blood from a few donors. The method was immunoSEQ multiplex PCR; TCRdb's version includes in-frame clones alone and lacks a portion of them. The sample lists 87,000 or so clones, approximately 90% seen once, with 0.27% in the top ten. V was shortened by 3 bases and J by 0 bases, with 14 bases between the two germline ends. Germline loops: CDR1 MNHNS, CDR2 SASEGT. The CDR3 spans 16 residues. The sample was T cells isolated from PBMCs. The source of this sequence is a human donor in good health. The rearrangement links TRBV6-1 to TRBJ2-5; TRBD1 might be the D (6 bases). The CDR3, as DNA: TGTGCCAGCAGTGAGTTTACAGGGACCAACCAAGAGACCCAGTACTTC. The encoded protein is CASSEFTGTNQETQYF.